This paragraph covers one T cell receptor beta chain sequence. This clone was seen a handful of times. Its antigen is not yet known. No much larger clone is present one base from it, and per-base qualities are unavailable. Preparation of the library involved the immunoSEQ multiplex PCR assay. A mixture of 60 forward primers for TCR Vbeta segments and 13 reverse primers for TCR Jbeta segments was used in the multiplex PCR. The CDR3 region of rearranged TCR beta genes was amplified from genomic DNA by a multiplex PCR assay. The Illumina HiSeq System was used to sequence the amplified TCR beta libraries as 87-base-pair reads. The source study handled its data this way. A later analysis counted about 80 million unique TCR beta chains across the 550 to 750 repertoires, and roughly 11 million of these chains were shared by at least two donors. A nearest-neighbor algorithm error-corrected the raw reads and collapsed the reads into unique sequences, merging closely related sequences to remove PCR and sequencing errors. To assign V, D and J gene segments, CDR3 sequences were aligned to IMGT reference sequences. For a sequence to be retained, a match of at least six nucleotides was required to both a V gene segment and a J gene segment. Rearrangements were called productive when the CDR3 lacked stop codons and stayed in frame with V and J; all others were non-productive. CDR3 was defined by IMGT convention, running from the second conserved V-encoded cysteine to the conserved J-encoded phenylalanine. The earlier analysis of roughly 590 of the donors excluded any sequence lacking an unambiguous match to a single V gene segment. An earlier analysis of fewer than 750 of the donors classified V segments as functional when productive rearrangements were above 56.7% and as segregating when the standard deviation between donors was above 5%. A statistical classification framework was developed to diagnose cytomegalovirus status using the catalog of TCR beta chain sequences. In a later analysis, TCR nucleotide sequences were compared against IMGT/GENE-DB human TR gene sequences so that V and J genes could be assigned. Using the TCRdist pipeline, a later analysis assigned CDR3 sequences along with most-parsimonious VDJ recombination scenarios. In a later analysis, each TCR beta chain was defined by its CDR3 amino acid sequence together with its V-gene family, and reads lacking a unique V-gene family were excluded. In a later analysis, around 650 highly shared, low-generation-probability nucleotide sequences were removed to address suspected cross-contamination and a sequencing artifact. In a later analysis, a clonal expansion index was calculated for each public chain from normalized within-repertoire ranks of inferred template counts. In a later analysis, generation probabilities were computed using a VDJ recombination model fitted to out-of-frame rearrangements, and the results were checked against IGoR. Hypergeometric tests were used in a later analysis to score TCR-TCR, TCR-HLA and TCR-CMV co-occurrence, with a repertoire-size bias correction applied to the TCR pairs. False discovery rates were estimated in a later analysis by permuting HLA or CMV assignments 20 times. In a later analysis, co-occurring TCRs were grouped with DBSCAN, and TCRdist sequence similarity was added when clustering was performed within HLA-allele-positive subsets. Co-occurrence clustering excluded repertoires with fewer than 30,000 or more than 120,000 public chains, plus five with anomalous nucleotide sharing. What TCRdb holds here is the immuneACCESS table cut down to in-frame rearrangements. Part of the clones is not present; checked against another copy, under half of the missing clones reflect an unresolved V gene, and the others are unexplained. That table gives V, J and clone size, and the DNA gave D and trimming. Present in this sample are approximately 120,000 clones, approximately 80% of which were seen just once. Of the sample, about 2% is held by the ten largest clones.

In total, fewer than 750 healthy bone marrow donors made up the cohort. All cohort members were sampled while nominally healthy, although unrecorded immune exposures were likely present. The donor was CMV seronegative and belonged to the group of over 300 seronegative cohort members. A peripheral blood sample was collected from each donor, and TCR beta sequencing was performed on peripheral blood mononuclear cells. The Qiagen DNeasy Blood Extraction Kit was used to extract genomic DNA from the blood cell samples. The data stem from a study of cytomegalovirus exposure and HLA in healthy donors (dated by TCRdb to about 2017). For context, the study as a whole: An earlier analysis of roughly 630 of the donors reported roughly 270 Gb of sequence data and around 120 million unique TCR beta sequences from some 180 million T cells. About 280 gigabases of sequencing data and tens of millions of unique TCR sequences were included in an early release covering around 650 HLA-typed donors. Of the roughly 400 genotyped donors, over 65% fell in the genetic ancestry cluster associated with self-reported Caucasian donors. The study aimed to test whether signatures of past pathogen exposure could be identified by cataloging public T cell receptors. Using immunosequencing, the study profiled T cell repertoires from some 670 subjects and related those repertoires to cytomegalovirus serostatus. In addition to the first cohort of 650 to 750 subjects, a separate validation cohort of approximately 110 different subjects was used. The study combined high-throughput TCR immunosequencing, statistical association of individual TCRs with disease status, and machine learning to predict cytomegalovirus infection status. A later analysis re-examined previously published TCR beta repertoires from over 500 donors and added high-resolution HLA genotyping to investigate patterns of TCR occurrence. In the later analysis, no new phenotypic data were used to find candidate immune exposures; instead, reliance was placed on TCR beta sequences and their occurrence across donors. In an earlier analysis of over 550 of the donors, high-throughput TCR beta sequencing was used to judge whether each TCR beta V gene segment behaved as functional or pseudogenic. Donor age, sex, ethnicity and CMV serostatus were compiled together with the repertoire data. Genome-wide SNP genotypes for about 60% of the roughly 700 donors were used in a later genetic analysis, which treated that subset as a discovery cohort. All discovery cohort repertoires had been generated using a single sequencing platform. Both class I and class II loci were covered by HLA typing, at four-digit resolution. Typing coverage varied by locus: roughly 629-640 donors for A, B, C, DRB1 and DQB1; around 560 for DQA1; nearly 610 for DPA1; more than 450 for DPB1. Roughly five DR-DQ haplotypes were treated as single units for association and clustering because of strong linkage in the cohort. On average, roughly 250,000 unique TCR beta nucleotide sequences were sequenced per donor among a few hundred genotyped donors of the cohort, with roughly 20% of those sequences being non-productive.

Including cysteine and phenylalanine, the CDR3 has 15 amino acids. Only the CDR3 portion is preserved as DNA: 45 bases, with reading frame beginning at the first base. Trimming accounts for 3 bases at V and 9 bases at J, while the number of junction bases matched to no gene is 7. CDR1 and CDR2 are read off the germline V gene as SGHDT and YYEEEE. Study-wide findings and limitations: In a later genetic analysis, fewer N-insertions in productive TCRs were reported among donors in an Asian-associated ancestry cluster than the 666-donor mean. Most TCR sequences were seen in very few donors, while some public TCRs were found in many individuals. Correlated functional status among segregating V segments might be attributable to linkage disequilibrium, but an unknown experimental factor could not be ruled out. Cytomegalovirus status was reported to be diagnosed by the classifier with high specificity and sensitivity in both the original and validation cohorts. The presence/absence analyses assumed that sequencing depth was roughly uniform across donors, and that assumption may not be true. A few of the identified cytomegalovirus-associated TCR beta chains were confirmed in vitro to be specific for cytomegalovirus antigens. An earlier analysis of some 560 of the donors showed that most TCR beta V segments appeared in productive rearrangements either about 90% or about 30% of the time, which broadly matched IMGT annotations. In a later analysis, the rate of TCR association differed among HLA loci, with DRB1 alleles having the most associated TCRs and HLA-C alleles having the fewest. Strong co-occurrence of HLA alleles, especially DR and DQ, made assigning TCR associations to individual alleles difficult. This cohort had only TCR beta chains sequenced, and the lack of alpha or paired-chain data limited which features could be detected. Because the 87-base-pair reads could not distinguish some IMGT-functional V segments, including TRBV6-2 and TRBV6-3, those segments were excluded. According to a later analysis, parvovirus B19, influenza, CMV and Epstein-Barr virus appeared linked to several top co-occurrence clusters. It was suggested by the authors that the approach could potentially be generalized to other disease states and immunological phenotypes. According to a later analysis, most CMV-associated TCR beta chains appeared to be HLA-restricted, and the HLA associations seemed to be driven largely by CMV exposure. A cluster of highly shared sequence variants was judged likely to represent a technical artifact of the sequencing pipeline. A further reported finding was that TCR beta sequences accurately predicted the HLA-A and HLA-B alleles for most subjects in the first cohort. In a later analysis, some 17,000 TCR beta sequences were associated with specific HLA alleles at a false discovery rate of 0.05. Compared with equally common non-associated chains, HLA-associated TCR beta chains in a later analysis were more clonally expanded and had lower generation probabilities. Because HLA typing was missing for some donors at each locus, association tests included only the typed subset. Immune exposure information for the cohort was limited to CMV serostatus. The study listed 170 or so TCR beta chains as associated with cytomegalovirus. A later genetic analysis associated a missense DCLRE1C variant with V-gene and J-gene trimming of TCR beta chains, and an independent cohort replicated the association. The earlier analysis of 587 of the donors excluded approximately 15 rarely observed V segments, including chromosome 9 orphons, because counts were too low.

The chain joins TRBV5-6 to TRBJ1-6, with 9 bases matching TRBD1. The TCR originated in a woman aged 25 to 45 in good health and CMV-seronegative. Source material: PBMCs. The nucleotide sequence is TGTGCCAGCAGCTCCCGGGGGACAGGGTTTTCACCCCTCCACTTT. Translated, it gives CASSSRGTGFSPLHF.